These 29 T cell receptor beta chains share one sample of origin, sequenced in a study of T cell changes during pregnancy in multiple sclerosis. The method was immunoSEQ multiplex PCR; TCRdb's version includes in-frame clones alone and lacks a portion of them. The table lists under 70,000 clones, roughly 94% of them singletons. Sequencing was performed on CD8+ T cells from peripheral blood mononuclear cells, taken after pregnancy. Receptors originate from a female donor with multiple sclerosis, enrolled in a pregnancy study.

This clone was detected once. This chain uses TRBV2 with TRBJ2-1; D is ambiguous. CDR1 SNHLY and CDR2 FYNNEI come from the germline V gene. This CDR3 is 14 amino acids long. The ends were cut back, 2 bases at V and 0 bases at J, with 5 bases in the middle. DNA of the CDR3: TGTGCCAGCAGTGAACCGTACTCCTACAATGAGCAGTTCTTC. This translates into CASSEPYSYNEQFF.

This chain uses TRBV5-1 with TRBJ2-3; 10 bases fit TRBD2. Germline CDR1 is SGHRS and CDR2 is YFSETQ. The V and J ends lost 2 bases and 1 base, in that order; junction bases with no gene match: 7. The length of the CDR3 is 17 residues. CDR3 loop: CASSFGSSGGGTDTQYF. Written as DNA, the CDR3 is TGCGCCAGCAGCTTTGGATCTAGCGGGGGCGGCACAGATACGCAGTATTTT.

This chain uses TRBV29-1 with TRBJ2-1, with a weak D call TRBD1 (6 bases). The CDR3 is 17 residues long. Deletions cut 1 base from V and 0 bases from J, with 16 bases between. Germline lookup yields CDR1 SQVTM and CDR2 ANQGSEA. Written as DNA, the CDR3 is TGCAGCGTTGAAGGCGCGAGACAGGCTAGCTCCTACAATGAGCAGTTCTTC. Protein: CSVEGARQASSYNEQFF.

The CDR3 sequence is CASRATGGMNTEAFF. CDR3 nucleotides: TGTGCCAGCAGGGCCACAGGGGGGATGAACACTGAAGCTTTCTTT. The chain links TRBV25-1 to TRBJ1-1, with TRBD1 matching 8 bases. Trimming removed 6 bases from V and 0 bases from J; junction bases left unmatched: 6. The CDR3 extends over 15 amino acids. Germline assignment: CDR1 MGHDK and CDR2 SYGVNS.

The rearrangement joins TRBV7-9 to TRBJ1-4, with D tentatively TRBD1 (6 bases). Germline V CDR1 and CDR2: SEHNR, FQNEAQ (reference sequence). V dropped 5 bases and J dropped 4 bases, with 14 bases sitting between them. The CDR3 is made up of 15 amino acids. This CDR3 reads CASSPRTELNEKLFF. The CDR3, as DNA: TGTGCCAGCAGCCCCCGGACAGAGCTTAATGAAAAACTGTTTTTT.

The V and J genes are TRBV5-6 and TRBJ2-7, with 14 bases matching TRBD2. The trim removed 2 bases at V and 5 bases at J, leaving 3 bases unmatched. CDR1 and CDR2 from the germline V gene are SGHDT and YYEEEE. This CDR3 has 15 residues. The CDR3 DNA reads as TGTGCCAGCAGCTTACGACTAGCGGGAGGGGACGAGCAGTACTTC. Translation gives CASSLRLAGGDEQYF.

The chain couples TRBV4-2 to TRBJ1-1; tentative D call: TRBD1 (5 bases). V lost 5 bases to trimming and J lost 0 bases, with 7 bases between them. The CDR3 is made up of 13 amino acids. Germline V gives CDR1 LGHNA, CDR2 YNFKEQ. CDR3: CASSKTVNTEAFF. The CDR3 DNA reads as TGTGCCAGCAGCAAGACAGTGAACACTGAAGCTTTCTTT.

A single count supports this clone. The V call is TRBV7-9, the J call TRBJ1-1, with TRBD1 as a possible D gene (6 bases). The V gene lost 4 bases and the J gene lost 8 bases, with 23 bases spanning the gap. This CDR3 spans 16 amino acids. CDR1 SEHNR and CDR2 FQNEAQ come from the germline V gene (reference sequence). For the CDR3, the DNA is TGTGCCAGCAGCTCGTCGAACAGGGCACTCACGCAGGAAGCTTTCTTT. Amino acid sequence: CASSSSNRALTQEAFF.

V and J are TRBV2 and TRBJ1-3; D call uncertain. This CDR3 is built from 15 residues. Looked up from germline, CDR1 is SNHLY and CDR2 is FYNNEI. Between the trimmed V and J ends, which lost 1 base and 0 bases, there was a span of 7 bases. CDR3 region: CASSEVGNSGNTIYF. The CDR3 bases are TGTGCCAGCAGTGAAGTGGGCAACTCTGGAAACACCATATATTTT.

V usage is TRBV20-1 and J usage is TRBJ2-7, with 8 bases identical to TRBD1. V trimming: 6 bases; J trimming: 6 bases; junction bases outside the gene matches: 4. Germline V lookup: CDR1 DFQATT, CDR2 SNEGSKA (reference sequence). The CDR3 is 11 residues long. For the CDR3, the DNA is TGCAGTGCAACGACAGGGGCCGAGCAGTACTTC. Translated, it gives CSATTGAEQYF.

The chain joins TRBV28 to TRBJ2-1; 11 bases line up with TRBD2. Per germline, CDR1 MDHEN and CDR2 SYDVKM. The CDR3 has 15 amino acids. Unmatched junction bases numbered 5, after V lost 6 bases and J lost 4 bases. The CDR3 DNA reads as TGTGCCAGCAGCCCAATAGCGGGAGGGTACAATGAGCAGTTCTTC. This encodes CASSPIAGGYNEQFF.

J is TRBJ2-7 and V is TRBV4-2; D perhaps matches TRBD1 (6 bases). The CDR3 totals 11 residues. The germline V and J ends were trimmed by 3 bases and 6 bases, with 6 bases remaining between them. Germline loops: CDR1 LGHNA, CDR2 YNFKEQ. Here the CDR3 reads CASSQTGEQYF. The CDR3 nucleotides are TGTGCCAGCAGCCAGACAGGCGAGCAGTACTTC.

This clone was counted a single time. The chain links TRBV4-1 to TRBJ2-7, with TRBD1 as a possible D gene (5 bases). Germline-derived CDR1 and CDR2 are MGHRA and YSYEKL. CDR3 length: 12 amino acids. V lost 3 bases and J lost 8, with 11 bases in between. In DNA form, the CDR3 reads TGCGCCAGCAGCCAGCAGGGTTACCAGCAGTACTTC. Its protein is CASSQQGYQQYF.

CDR3 region: CASNPTGGLYNEQFF. CDR3 in DNA: TGTGCCAGTAACCCGACAGGGGGCCTCTACAATGAGCAGTTCTTC. V usage is TRBV19 and J usage is TRBJ2-1, with TRBD1 matching 10 bases. The CDR3 spans 15 residues. J gave up 3 bases and V 7 bases, and 6 bases lay outside the gene matches. Germline V lookup: CDR1 LNHDA, CDR2 SQIVND (reference sequence).

CDR3 DNA sequence: TGTGCCAGCAGCTTAGGCGGAGGAAATGAGCAGTTCTTC. Translation gives CASSLGGGNEQFF. The J gene is TRBJ2-1, the V gene TRBV13, with TRBD2 as a possible D gene (5 bases). Germline-derived CDR1 and CDR2 are PRHDT and FYEKMQ (reference sequence). This CDR3 contains 13 residues. V dropped 0 bases and J dropped 7 bases, with 7 bases sitting between them.

The genes are TRBV7-6 and TRBJ2-4; a weak D match, TRBD2 (6 bases). V was trimmed by 2 bases and J by 6 bases, leaving 14 bases between them. Looked up from germline, CDR1 is SGHVS and CDR2 is FNYEAQ. The CDR3 runs to 15 residues. CDR3 loop: CASSLSPGEGNIQYF. Here the CDR3 DNA reads TGTGCCAGCAGCTTAAGCCCGGGAGAGGGAAACATTCAGTACTTC. Complete variable domain (other parts from reference TRBV7-6 and TRBJ2-4): GAGVSQSPRYKVTKRGQDVALRCDPISGHVSLYWYRQALGQGPEFLTYFNYEAQQDKSGLPNDRFSAERPEGSISTLTIQRTEQRDSAMYRCASSLSPGEGNIQYFGAGTRLSVL.

The chain joins TRBV10-3 to TRBJ2-5; TRBD1 aligns across 9 bases. This CDR3 contains 21 residues. In germline, CDR1 is ENHRY, CDR2 SYGVKD. V trimming: 6 bases; J trimming: 4 bases; junction bases outside the gene matches: 27. The CDR3 DNA is TGTGCCATCAGCACCAGTCCCGGGACAGGGAATCTCTCTTCCATGGGAGAGACCCAGTACTTC. It yields the protein CAISTSPGTGNLSSMGETQYF.

The chain has TRBV7-2 and TRBJ2-2; no clear D gene. This CDR3 region has 13 residues. CDR1 is SGHTA, CDR2 FQGNSA, per germline. The V gene lost 4 bases and the J gene lost 6 bases, with 9 bases spanning the gap. The CDR3 DNA sequence: TGTGCCAGCAGCTGGGCCCCAGCCGGGGAGCTGTTTTTT. Translating it yields CASSWAPAGELFF.

J is TRBJ2-7 and V is TRBV5-5; D is undetermined. Deletions cut 4 bases from V and 0 bases from J, with 14 bases between. CDR1 and CDR2 from the germline V gene are SGHKS and YYEKEE (reference sequence). The CDR3 loop spans 15 amino acids. CDR3 in amino acids: CASSNMTYDSYEQYF. As DNA, the CDR3 is TGTGCCAGCAGCAACATGACTTATGACTCCTACGAGCAGTACTTC.

The chain uses TRBV5-5 and TRBJ2-3; possible D gene TRBD1, 6 bases. The CDR3 contains 16 residues. V dropped 0 bases and J dropped 0 bases, with 11 bases sitting between them. Germline V CDR1 and CDR2: SGHKS, YYEKEE (reference sequence). Here the CDR3 reads CASSLDTGTSTDTQYF. As DNA, the CDR3 is TGTGCCAGCAGCTTGGATACCGGGACAAGCACAGATACGCAGTATTTT.

The chain uses TRBV27 and TRBJ1-1; D perhaps matches TRBD1 (6 bases). The germline CDR1 and CDR2 sequences are MNHEY and SMNVEV (reference sequence). Trimming removed 2 bases at V and 1 base at J, with 14 bases between. The CDR3 spans 16 residues. The CDR3 sequence: CASSLVPLTGNTEAFF. The DNA of the CDR3 is TGTGCCAGCAGTTTAGTCCCCCTGACAGGGAACACTGAAGCTTTCTTT.

This chain joins TRBV29-1 and TRBJ2-1; 7 bases fit TRBD1. Germline CDR1 SQVTM, CDR2 ANQGSEA. After removal of 2 bases from V and 1 base from J, the junction contained 5 bases not matched to a gene. This CDR3 has 15 amino acids. The CDR3 bases are TGCAGCGTTGAACAAACAGGGGATTCCTACAATGAGCAGTTCTTC. Translated: CSVEQTGDSYNEQFF.

The gene calls are TRBV7-6 and TRBJ2-7; TRBD1 matches at 9 bases. The CDR3 is made up of 15 amino acids. The V segment lost 1 base and the J segment 4 bases; nucleotides outside the gene matches: 5. Looked up from germline, CDR1 is SGHVS and CDR2 is FNYEAQ. The CDR3: CASSLGGQGGYEQYF. Here the CDR3 DNA reads TGTGCCAGCAGCTTAGGGGGACAGGGAGGGTACGAGCAGTACTTC.

This chain links TRBV7-2 with TRBJ1-4, with 10 bases that match TRBD1. V lost 0 bases and J lost 8; bases outside the gene matches: 3. The CDR3 is 15 residues long. The V gene's germline CDR1 is SGHTA and CDR2 FQGNSA. CDR3 nucleotide sequence: TGTGCCAGCAGCTTAGCGACAGGGGGCAAAGAAAAACTGTTTTTT. This codes for CASSLATGGKEKLFF.

The V and J genes are TRBV9 and TRBJ2-1; D remains unclear. Trimming stripped 0 bases from V and 1 base from J, with 8 bases between. CDR1 is SGDLS, CDR2 YYNGEE, per germline. This CDR3 region has 15 residues. The CDR3 spells CASSVVVGSYNEQFF. The CDR3 nucleotides are TGTGCCAGCAGCGTAGTGGTCGGGTCCTACAATGAGCAGTTCTTC.

This clone was counted once. The rearrangement links TRBV19 to TRBJ2-7; D gene uncertain. The CDR3 runs 16 residues. The germline V and J ends were trimmed by 1 base and 0 bases, with 13 bases remaining between them. Germline V gives CDR1 LNHDA, CDR2 SQIVND (reference sequence). The chain's CDR3 is CASSIVPAPSSYEQYF. DNA for the CDR3: TGTGCCAGTAGTATAGTCCCAGCGCCAAGCTCCTACGAGCAGTACTTC.

This rearrangement joins TRBV30 to TRBJ1-2, with a weak D call TRBD1 (5 bases). The CDR3 runs to 12 residues. From germline, CDR1 is GTSNPN and CDR2 SVGIG (reference sequence). V lost 4 bases to trimming and J lost 3 bases, with 9 bases between them. The CDR3: CAWKDRDYGYTF. In DNA, the CDR3 is TGTGCCTGGAAAGACAGAGACTATGGCTACACCTTC.

This clone was counted once. The CDR3 DNA sequence: TGTGCCAGCAGTCCGGTACGGACAGGATCCATCTACAATGAGCAGTTCTTC. Protein sequence: CASSPVRTGSIYNEQFF. This chain joins TRBV27 and TRBJ2-1, with TRBD1 matching over 7 bases. The V gene end was trimmed by 5 bases and the J gene end by 3 bases; junction bases not matched to a gene: 13. This CDR3 region has 17 residues. Germline V gene lookup returns CDR1 MNHEY and CDR2 SMNVEV (reference sequence).

V and J are TRBV7-6 and TRBJ2-2; D gene ambiguous. V was pared by 1 base and J by 4 bases, with 10 bases between. The CDR3 sequence is 15 residues long. Germline loops: CDR1 SGHVS, CDR2 FNYEAQ. CDR3: CASSLGKWSTGELFF. The CDR3 nucleotides read TGTGCCAGCAGCTTAGGGAAGTGGAGCACCGGGGAGCTGTTTTTT.